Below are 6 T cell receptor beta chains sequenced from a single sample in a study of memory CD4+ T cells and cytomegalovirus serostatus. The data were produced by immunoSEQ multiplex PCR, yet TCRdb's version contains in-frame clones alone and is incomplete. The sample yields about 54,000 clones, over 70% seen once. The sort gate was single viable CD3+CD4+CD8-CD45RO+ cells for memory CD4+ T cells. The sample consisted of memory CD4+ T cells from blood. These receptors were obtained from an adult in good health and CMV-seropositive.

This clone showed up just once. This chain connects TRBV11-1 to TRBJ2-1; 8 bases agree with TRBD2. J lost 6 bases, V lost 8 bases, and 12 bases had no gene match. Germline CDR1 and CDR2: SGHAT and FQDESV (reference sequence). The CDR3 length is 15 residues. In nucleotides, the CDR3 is TGTGCCAGCGGCGGGCGGGAGGTTAAGGGCAATGAGCAGTTCTTC. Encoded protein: CASGGREVKGNEQFF.

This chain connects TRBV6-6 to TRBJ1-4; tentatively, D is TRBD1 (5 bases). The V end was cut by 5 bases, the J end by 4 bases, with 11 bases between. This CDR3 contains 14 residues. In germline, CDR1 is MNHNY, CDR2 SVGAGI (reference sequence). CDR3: CASSQGSGNEKLFF. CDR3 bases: TGTGCCAGCAGTCAGGGTTCGGGTAATGAAAAACTGTTTTTT.

CDR3 nucleotides: TGTGCCAGCAGCCTCGATAGCGGGCGGAGGGAGACCCAGTACTTC. This codes for CASSLDSGRRETQYF. The chain uses TRBV28 and TRBJ2-5, with TRBD2 matching over 7 bases. The CDR3 runs 15 residues. With V trimmed by 6 bases and J by 5 bases, 12 bases remained unmatched. Per the germline V gene, CDR1 is MDHEN and CDR2 is SYDVKM.

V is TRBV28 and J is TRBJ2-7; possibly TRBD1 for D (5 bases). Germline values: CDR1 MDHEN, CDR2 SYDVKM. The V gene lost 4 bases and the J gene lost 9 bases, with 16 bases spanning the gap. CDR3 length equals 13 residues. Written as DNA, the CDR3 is TGTGCCAGCAGTTCCTCCGAACAGGTGACGCAGTACTTC. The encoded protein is CASSSSEQVTQYF.

The CDR3 nucleotides are TGTGCCCTCGACCCACAGGGCGGTGAGCAGTACTTC. Its protein is CALDPQGGEQYF. This chain joins TRBV7-9 and TRBJ2-7; a possible D gene is TRBD1 (6 bases). The V gene's germline CDR1 is SEHNR and CDR2 FQNEAQ (reference sequence). Trimming removed 11 bases at V and 7 bases at J, with 18 bases between. The CDR3 contains 12 residues.

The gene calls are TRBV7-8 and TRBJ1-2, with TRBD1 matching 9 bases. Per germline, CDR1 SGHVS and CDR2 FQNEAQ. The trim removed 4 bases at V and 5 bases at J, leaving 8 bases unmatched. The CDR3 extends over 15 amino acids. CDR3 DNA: TGTGCCAGCAGCTCTTACAGGGGGCCGGGATATGGCTACACCTTC. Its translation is CASSSYRGPGYGYTF.